The clone carrying this T cell receptor beta chain was observed a handful of times. Using immunoSEQ multiplex PCR, the repertoire was profiled, and TCRdb retains in-frame clones only, with some absent. The sample lists around 310,000 clones, 85% to 90% occurring once. These data come from a study of blood T cell repertoires in COVID-19. V dropped 8 bases and J dropped 7; count of bases not matched to a gene: 6. The CDR3 runs 14 residues. The germline V gene encodes CDR1 LGHDT and CDR2 YNNKEL (reference sequence). The clonotype comes from a woman aged 40 to 49 with COVID-19, enrolled during active disease. The sample consisted of peripheral blood. This rearrangement joins TRBV3-1 (or the pseudogene TRBV3-2) to TRBJ1-6, with 9 bases fitting TRBD1. The CDR3 is CASRGTGRNSPLHF. In nucleotides, the CDR3 is TGTGCCAGCCGCGGGACAGGGAGGAATTCACCCCTCCACTTT.